This T cell receptor beta chain was identified during a study of CD8 T cells in ankylosing spondylitis. Study results and limitations: Reactive arthritis synovial fluid and blood were previously reported to contain some motif variants. Significant enrichment of disease-linked clones was reportedly seen in matched ankylosing spondylitis synovial fluid. Made up of eight highly homologous variants, a TCR beta motif appeared characteristic of ankylosing spondylitis blood.

The CDR3 is made up of 16 amino acids. V was trimmed by 5 bases and J by 0 bases, leaving 14 bases between them. In germline, CDR1 is SGHTA, CDR2 FQGTGA. Quantitative 5'-RACE with molecular barcodes generated TCR beta libraries. TCRdb re-called the 5' RACE reads through MiXCR, storing one row per CDR3 protein. This table has about 250,000 distinct CDR3 sequences, 15% to 20% appearing once. This clonotype was recorded many times. The antigen remains undetermined. Sequencing was done on a sample of blood, either unsorted or a sorted T cell fraction (not recorded which). The chain recombines TRBV7-3 with TRBJ2-1; D may be TRBD2 (6 bases). This receptor was taken from a male donor with ankylosing spondylitis or in good health (not recorded which). CDR3 DNA sequence: TGTGCCAGCAGCCCCCTTTGGGGAGGCTCCTACAATGAGCAGTTCTTC. Amino acid sequence: CASSPLWGGSYNEQFF.